Below, 17 T cell receptor beta chains from the same sample are listed, as sequenced in a study of PD-1 blockade in mismatch repair-deficient tumors. Their antigens are not known. Libraries were prepared by immunoSEQ multiplex PCR; TCRdb keeps only in-frame clonotypes and omits some of them. The sample includes about 14,000 clones, under 90% of them seen just once. Described time point: roughly ten-day in vitro stimulation with candidate neoantigen peptide 4. The sample here was cells cultured in vitro, taken from a patient treated with pembrolizumab. Receptors were obtained from an adult with mismatch repair-deficient cancer.

The J gene is TRBJ2-1, the V gene TRBV30; no clear D. V lost 0 bases to trimming and J lost 5 bases, with 5 bases between them. The CDR3 extends over 12 amino acids. Germline CDR1 and CDR2: GTSNPN and SVGIG (reference sequence). The CDR3 DNA is TGTGCCTGGAGTGTACGTAACAATGAGCAGTTCTTC. Translation gives CAWSVRNNEQFF.

This chain uses TRBV28 with TRBJ1-2; 8 nucleotides agree with TRBD1. Germline-derived CDR1 and CDR2 are MDHEN and SYDVKM. This CDR3 has 15 amino acids. Trimming took 2 bases from V and 6 from J; bases not matched to a gene: 8. The CDR3 region is CASSLRDRKLHGYTF. The CDR3 nucleotides are TGTGCCAGCAGTTTAAGGGACAGGAAATTGCATGGCTACACCTTC.

The rearrangement links TRBV7-3 to TRBJ1-1; 7 bases align to TRBD1. This CDR3 is built from 15 residues. V gave up 2 bases and J gave up 1 base; unmatched junction bases: 4. From germline, CDR1 is SGHTA and CDR2 FQGTGA. The CDR3 sequence is CASSLQGGANTEAFF. The CDR3 DNA sequence: TGTGCCAGCAGCTTACAAGGGGGCGCGAACACTGAAGCTTTCTTT.

The V and J genes are TRBV4-1 and TRBJ2-7; D might be TRBD2 (6 bases). V dropped 4 bases and J dropped 2 bases, with 12 bases sitting between them. The CDR3 spans 14 residues. The germline gives CDR1 MGHRA, CDR2 YSYEKL. CDR3 in amino acids: CASSPDAGTYEQYF. DNA of the CDR3: TGCGCCAGCAGCCCCGATGCGGGGACCTACGAGCAGTACTTC.

This clone showed up just a few times. The chain carries TRBV9 and TRBJ2-1; TRBD1 might be the D (6 bases). The ends were cut back, 1 base at V and 8 bases at J, with 10 bases in the middle. CDR3 length: 13 amino acids. CDR1 is SGDLS and CDR2 is YYNGEE in the germline V gene. The CDR3 is CASSVTGFDEQFF. The CDR3 region has the DNA TGTGCCAGCAGCGTAACAGGGTTCGATGAGCAGTTCTTC.

This clone is a singleton in its sample. The chain has TRBV19 and TRBJ1-1; D is ambiguous. The CDR3 is 13 amino acids. Trimming pared 5 bases from V and 8 bases from J, leaving 15 bases between. Germline V gene data show CDR1 as LNHDA and CDR2 as SQIVND (reference sequence). CDR3 DNA sequence: TGTGCCAGTAGTTCCCGGGGAGGGCACGAAGCTTTCTTT. This encodes CASSSRGGHEAFF.

The chain couples TRBV5-5 to TRBJ2-7; 7 nucleotides agree with TRBD2. The CDR3 totals 16 residues. CDR1 and CDR2 from the germline V gene are SGHKS and YYEKEE (reference sequence). Germline trimming cut 2 bases from V and 2 bases from J; bases unmatched to any gene: 10. The CDR3 reads CASSLGRNSGPYEQYF. In DNA form, the CDR3 reads TGTGCCAGCAGCTTAGGACGTAATAGCGGGCCCTACGAGCAGTACTTC.

This clone was seen just once. Here the CDR3 DNA reads TGTGCCAGCAGCCCGATGGGTCTGGGCACTGAAGCTTTCTTT. Translated: CASSPMGLGTEAFF. The rearrangement uses TRBV6-1 and TRBJ1-1; D remains unclear. Germline CDR1 MNHNS, CDR2 SASEGT. Trimming took off 6 bases at V and 4 bases at J, with 15 bases between the two ends. This CDR3 is built from 14 residues.

The rearrangement links TRBV5-4 to TRBJ2-7; no clear D. This CDR3 region has 12 residues. V was pared by 1 base and J by 6 bases, with 8 bases between. Germline CDR1 is SGHNT and CDR2 is YYREEE (reference sequence). The CDR3 loop is CASSLYLGEQYF. CDR3 bases: TGTGCCAGCAGCTTGTACCTCGGCGAGCAGTACTTC. Variable domain in full (rest from reference TRBV5-4 and TRBJ2-7): ETGVTQSPTHLIKTRGQQVTLRCSSQSGHNTVSWYQQALGQGPQFIFQYYREEENGRGNFPPRFSGLQFPNYSSELNVNALELDDSALYLCASSLYLGEQYFGPGTRLTVT.

This chain links TRBV5-4 with TRBJ2-1; 13 bases are a match to TRBD2. Germline CDR1 is SGHNT and CDR2 is YYREEE (reference sequence). V shed 2 bases, J shed 11 bases, and the junction held 10 bases outside the gene matches. The CDR3 has 16 residues. This CDR3 is CASSFGAGLAGYKQFF. The CDR3, as DNA: TGTGCCAGCAGCTTTGGGGCGGGACTAGCGGGGTACAAGCAGTTCTTC.

This chain uses TRBV30 with TRBJ1-4; weak D call: TRBD1 (5 bases). V lost 1 base to trimming and J lost 8 bases, with 14 bases between them. The CDR3 is made up of 14 amino acids. Germline-derived CDR1 and CDR2 are GTSNPN and SVGIG (reference sequence). This chain's CDR3 is CAWSAGTDFEKLFF. The CDR3 DNA reads TGTGCCTGGAGTGCCGGGACCGACTTCGAAAAACTGTTTTTT.

The chain joins TRBV5-1 to TRBJ2-1, with 8 bases matching TRBD2. This CDR3 is 16 amino acids long. V lost 4 bases and J lost 4; bases outside the gene matches: 10. Germline V lookup: CDR1 SGHRS, CDR2 YFSETQ. This CDR3 is CASSVGISGGYNEQFF. The CDR3 nucleotides are TGCGCCAGCAGCGTAGGGATCAGCGGGGGTTACAATGAGCAGTTCTTC.

By share, this clone ranks as medium-sized. The chain is built from TRBV9 and TRBJ1-4, with D uncertain. CDR3 length: 13 residues. V lost 4 bases, J lost 4 bases, and 8 bases lay in between. Germline V gives CDR1 SGDLS, CDR2 YYNGEE. CDR3 DNA: TGTGCCAGCAGCCCCCACGGTAATGAAAAACTGTTTTTT. Amino acids: CASSPHGNEKLFF.

The chain joins TRBV27 to TRBJ2-7, with 9 bases aligning to TRBD2. This CDR3 is 16 amino acids long. The germline V gene has CDR1 MNHEY and CDR2 SMNVEV (reference sequence). Losses at the gene ends were 0 bases for V and 1 base for J; bases not matched to a gene: 4. CDR3 nucleotides: TGTGCCAGCAGTTTATCGCGCGGGAGGGCATCCTACGAGCAGTACTTC. Translation gives CASSLSRGRASYEQYF.

The chain combines TRBV29-1 with TRBJ1-5, with no clear D. The CDR3 sequence is 11 residues long. Germline V gene data show CDR1 as SQVTM and CDR2 as ANQGSEA. For the CDR3, the DNA is TGCAGGTGCCCCCCGGGTCAGCCCCAGCATTTT. Protein product: CRCPPGQPQHF.

V usage is TRBV27 and J usage is TRBJ1-3; D unresolved. Trimming left V 4 bases short and J 0 bases short, with 7 bases between. Germline V gene data show CDR1 as MNHEY and CDR2 as SMNVEV (reference sequence). The CDR3 is 14 residues long. CDR3 sequence reads: CASSYRASGNTIYF. CDR3 in DNA: TGTGCCAGCAGTTACAGAGCCTCTGGAAACACCATATATTTT.

V usage is TRBV5-4 and J usage is TRBJ1-5; 11 nucleotides align to TRBD1. The CDR3 loop spans 14 amino acids. V trimming: 4 bases; J trimming: 6 bases; junction bases outside the gene matches: 3. CDR1 is SGHNT and CDR2 is YYREEE in the germline V gene (reference sequence). In DNA, the CDR3 is TGTGCCAGCAGCCTCGGGACAGGGGGTCAGCCCCAGCATTTT. Its translation: CASSLGTGGQPQHF.